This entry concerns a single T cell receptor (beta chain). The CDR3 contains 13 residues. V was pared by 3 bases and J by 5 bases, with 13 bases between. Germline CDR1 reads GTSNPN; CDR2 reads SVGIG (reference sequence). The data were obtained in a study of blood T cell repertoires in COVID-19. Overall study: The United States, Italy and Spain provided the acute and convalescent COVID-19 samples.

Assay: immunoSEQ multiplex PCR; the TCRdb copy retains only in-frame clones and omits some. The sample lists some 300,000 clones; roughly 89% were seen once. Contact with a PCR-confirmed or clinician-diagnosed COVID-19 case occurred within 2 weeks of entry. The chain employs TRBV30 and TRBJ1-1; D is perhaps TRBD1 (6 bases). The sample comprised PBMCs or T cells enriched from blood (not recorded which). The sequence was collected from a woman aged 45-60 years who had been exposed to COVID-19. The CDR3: CAWRKRGGTEAFF. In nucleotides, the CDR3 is TGTGCCTGGAGGAAAAGGGGGGGGACTGAAGCTTTCTTT.